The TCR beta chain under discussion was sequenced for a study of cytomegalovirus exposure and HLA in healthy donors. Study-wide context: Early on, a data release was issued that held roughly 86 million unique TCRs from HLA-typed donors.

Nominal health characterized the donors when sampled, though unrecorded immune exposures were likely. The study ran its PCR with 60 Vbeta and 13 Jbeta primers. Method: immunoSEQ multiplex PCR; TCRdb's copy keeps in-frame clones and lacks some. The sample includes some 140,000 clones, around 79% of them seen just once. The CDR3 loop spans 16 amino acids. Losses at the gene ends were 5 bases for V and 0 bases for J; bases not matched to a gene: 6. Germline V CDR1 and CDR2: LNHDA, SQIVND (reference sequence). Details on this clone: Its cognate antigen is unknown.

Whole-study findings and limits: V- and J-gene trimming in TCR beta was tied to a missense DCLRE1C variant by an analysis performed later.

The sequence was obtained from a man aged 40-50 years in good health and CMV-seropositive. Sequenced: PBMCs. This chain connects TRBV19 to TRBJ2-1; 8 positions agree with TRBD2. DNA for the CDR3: TGTGCCAGTAGTTCGCTCAGCGGGAGCTCCTACAATGAGCAGTTCTTC. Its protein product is CASSSLSGSSYNEQFF.